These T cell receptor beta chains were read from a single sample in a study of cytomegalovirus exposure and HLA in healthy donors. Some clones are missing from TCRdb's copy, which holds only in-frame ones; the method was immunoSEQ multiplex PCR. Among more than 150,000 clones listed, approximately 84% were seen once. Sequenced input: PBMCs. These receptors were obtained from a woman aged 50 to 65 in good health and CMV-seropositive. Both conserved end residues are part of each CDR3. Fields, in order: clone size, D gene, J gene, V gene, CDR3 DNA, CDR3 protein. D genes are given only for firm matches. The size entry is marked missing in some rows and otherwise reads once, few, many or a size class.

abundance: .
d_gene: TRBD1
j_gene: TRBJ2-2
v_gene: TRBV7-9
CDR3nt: TGTGCCAGCAGCCCGGGACAGGGCTCCACCGGGGAGCTGTTTTTT
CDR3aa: CASSPGQGSTGELFF

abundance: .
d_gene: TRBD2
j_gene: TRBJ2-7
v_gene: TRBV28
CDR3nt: TGTGCCAGCATGGGTGTGGGAGGGGAGGGATACGAGCAGTACTTC
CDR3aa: CASMGVGGEGYEQYF

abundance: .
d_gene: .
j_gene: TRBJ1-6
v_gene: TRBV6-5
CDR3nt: TGTGCCAGCAGGACAGTGAATTCACCCCTCCACTTT
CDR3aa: CASRTVNSPLHF

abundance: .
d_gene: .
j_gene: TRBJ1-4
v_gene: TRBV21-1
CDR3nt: TGTGCCAGCAGGGAGGACAGGGATGAAAAACTGTTTTTT
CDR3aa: CASREDRDEKLFF

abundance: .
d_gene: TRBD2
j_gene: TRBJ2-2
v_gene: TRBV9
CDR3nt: TGTGCCAGCAGCGTAGAACTAGCGGTATCCGGGGAGCTGTTTTTT
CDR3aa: CASSVELAVSGELFF

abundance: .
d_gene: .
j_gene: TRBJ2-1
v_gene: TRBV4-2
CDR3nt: TGTGCCAGCAGCCAAACTAGGAACAATGAGCAGTTCTTC
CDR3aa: CASSQTRNNEQFF

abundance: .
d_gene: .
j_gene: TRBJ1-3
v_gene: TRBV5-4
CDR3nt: TGTGCCAGCAGCTTAGCGGGGGCCCCTGGAAACACCATATATTTT
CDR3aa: CASSLAGAPGNTIYF

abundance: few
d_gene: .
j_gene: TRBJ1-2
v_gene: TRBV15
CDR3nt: TGTGCCACAGCGCTCGCGCAGGGCGGTGGCTACACCTTC
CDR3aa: CATALAQGGGYTF

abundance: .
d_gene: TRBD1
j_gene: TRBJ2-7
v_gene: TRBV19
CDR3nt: TGTGCCAGTAGCGGGACAGGCTACTACGAGCAGTACTTC
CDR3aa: CASSGTGYYEQYF

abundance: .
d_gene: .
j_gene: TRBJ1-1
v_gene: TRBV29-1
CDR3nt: TGCAGCGTCCCCGTTAGCCCCAACATGAACACTGAAGCTTTCTTT
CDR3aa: CSVPVSPNMNTEAFF

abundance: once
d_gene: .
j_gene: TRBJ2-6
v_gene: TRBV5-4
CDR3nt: TGTGCCAGCAGCTTTTCAGGGTCTGGGGCCAACGTCCTGACTTTC
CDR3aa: CASSFSGSGANVLTF

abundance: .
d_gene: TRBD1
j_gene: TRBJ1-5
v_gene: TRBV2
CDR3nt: TGTGCCAATGGACAGGGTCCAAATCAGCCCCAGCATTTT
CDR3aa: CANGQGPNQPQHF

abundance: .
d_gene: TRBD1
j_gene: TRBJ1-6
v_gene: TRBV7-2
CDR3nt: TGTGCCAGCAGCTCCGCGGCAGGGGGTTATAATTCACCCCTCCACTTT
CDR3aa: CASSSAAGGYNSPLHF

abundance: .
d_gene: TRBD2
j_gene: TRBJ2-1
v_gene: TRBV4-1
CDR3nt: TGCGCCAGCAGCCAAGATTTGGGGCGGGGGGCCGGCAATGAGCAGTTCTTC
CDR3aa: CASSQDLGRGAGNEQFF

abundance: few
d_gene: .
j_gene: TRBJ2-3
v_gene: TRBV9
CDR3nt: TGTGCCAGCAGCGTAGACTCCCTAACTCGAGGAGATACGCAGTATTTT
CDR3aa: CASSVDSLTRGDTQYF

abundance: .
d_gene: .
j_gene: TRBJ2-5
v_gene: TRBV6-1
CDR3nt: TGTGCCAGCAGACCTCCGGAGCAAGAGACCCAGTACTTC
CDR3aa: CASRPPEQETQYF

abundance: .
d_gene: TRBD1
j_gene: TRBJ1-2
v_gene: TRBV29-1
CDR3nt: TGCAGCGGCTTGGACAGGGGCTCTTATGGCTACACCTTC
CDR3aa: CSGLDRGSYGYTF